A single sample is the source of the 23 T cell receptor beta chains below, sequenced in a study of regulatory T cells in long-lasting Graves disease. Time point defined: newly diagnosed GD, antithyroid drugs for less than 3 months. Following extraction of RNA from PBMCs, that RNA was used to make the TCR library. The authors built TCR beta libraries using iRepertoire HTBI primers and Arm-PCR of CDR3 regions. One entry per CDR3 protein, called by TCRdb with MiXCR from the multiplex PCR reads. This sample has approximately 270,000 distinct CDR3 sequences, with about 18% found just once. This sample also appeared in a second study, on T cells in Graves' hyperthyroidism and ophthalmopathy.

The material sequenced was peripheral blood mononuclear cells (PBMCs), taken at new diagnosis, from a patient treated with antithyroid drugs. These receptors originate from a woman aged 25 to 45 with Graves disease.

This clonotype was detected many times. This sequence joins TRBV7-9 and TRBJ2-6, with TRBD1 as a possible D gene (6 bases). In germline, CDR1 is SEHNR, CDR2 FQNEAQ (reference sequence). Deletions cut 0 bases from V and 0 bases from J, with 21 bases between. The CDR3 is 21 amino acids. The CDR3 is CASSLARRTGHLGSGANVLTF. The CDR3 bases are TGTGCCAGCAGCTTAGCACGAAGAACGGGACACCTTGGCTCTGGGGCCAACGTCCTGACTTTC.

This clonotype was seen many times. The genes are TRBV3-1 and TRBJ2-7; a weak D match, TRBD2 (6 bases). CDR1 and CDR2 from the germline V gene are LGHDT and YNNKEL (reference sequence). The CDR3 contains 14 residues. The V end was cut by 7 bases, the J end by 3 bases, with 16 bases between. CDR3 in amino acids: CASTRGGPVYEQYF. The CDR3 DNA reads TGTGCCAGCACCCGAGGAGGGCCAGTCTACGAGCAGTACTTC.

This clonotype was recorded at least ten times. The V gene is TRBV5-1, the J gene TRBJ2-1; 11 bases match TRBD1. CDR1 and CDR2 from the germline V gene are SGHRS and YFSETQ. The CDR3 runs to 19 residues. The ends lost 5 bases at V and 5 bases at J; junction bases unmatched: 18. The CDR3 bases are TGCGCCAGCAGTTGGACAGGGGGCCGGGGCTCTGGACTTAACAATGAGCAGTTCTTC. Protein product: CASSWTGGRGSGLNNEQFF.

There are many counts of this clonotype. The chain uses TRBV12-3 or TRBV12-4 and TRBJ2-5; D possibly corresponds to TRBD2 (5 bases). Trimming removed 6 bases from V and 4 bases from J, with 12 bases in between. The CDR3 has 13 residues. CDR3 protein: CASSPPGVETQYF. In DNA, the CDR3 is TGTGCCAGCAGCCCTCCCGGGGTAGAGACCCAGTACTTC.

This clonotype occurred many times. The chain is built from TRBV3-1 and TRBJ1-2, with 7 bases fitting TRBD1. Per the germline V gene, CDR1 is LGHDT and CDR2 is YNNKEL (reference sequence). The CDR3 extends over 11 amino acids. Unmatched junction bases numbered 7, after V lost 4 bases and J lost 14 bases. The CDR3 region has the DNA TGTGCCAGCAGCCTCGACAGGGCAGAAACCTTC. Translating it yields CASSLDRAETF.

This clonotype was counted at least ten times. The chain combines TRBV20-1 with TRBJ2-5; D gene ambiguous. This CDR3 has 12 amino acids. Trimming removed 3 bases from V and 2 bases from J, with 7 bases in between. CDR1 and CDR2 (germline): DFQATT, SNEGSKA (reference sequence). The CDR3 DNA follows: TGCAGTGCTAGTTCGGCTCAAGAGACCCAGTACTTC. It specifies CSASSAQETQYF.

This clonotype has a count of ten or more. The chain combines TRBV20-1 with TRBJ1-4; D not certain. There are 10 residues in the CDR3. CDR1 is DFQATT and CDR2 is SNEGSKA in the germline V gene (reference sequence). Trimming shortened V by 5 bases and J by 15 bases, and 13 bases separated the two germline ends. Here the CDR3 reads CSALHSRVFF. For the CDR3, the DNA is TGCAGTGCTTTACATAGTAGGGTGTTTTTT.

The V and J genes are TRBV12-3 or TRBV12-4 and TRBJ2-3; D may match TRBD1 or TRBD2 (6 bases each). V dropped 4 bases and J dropped 5 bases, with 16 bases sitting between them. CDR3 size: 15 residues. CDR3 sequence (DNA): TGTGCCAGCAGTTCCGGGGGCCAAGCGGGAGATACGCAGTATTTT. This encodes CASSSGGQAGDTQYF.

The V and J genes are TRBV11-2 and TRBJ2-7, with D possibly matching TRBD1 (5 bases). The CDR3 covers 15 residues. Trimming pared 3 bases from V and 0 bases from J, leaving 12 bases between. Looked up from germline, CDR1 is SGHAT and CDR2 is FQNNGV. The CDR3 region is CASSFTVDNSYEQYF. CDR3 sequence (DNA): TGTGCCAGCAGCTTCACCGTGGACAACTCCTACGAGCAGTACTTC.

This clonotype occurred a few times. A much bigger clone sits one base away, suggesting this may be a read error. V gene TRBV6-9 combines with J gene TRBJ1-1, with 9 bases lining up with TRBD1. Germline-derived CDR1 and CDR2 are MNHGY and SVAAGI. This CDR3 is 16 amino acids long. Here the CDR3 DNA reads TGTGCCGGCAGTTACTCCCGACAGGGGGGGGGCACTGAAGCTTTCTTT. Protein product: CAGSYSRQGGGTEAFF.

This clonotype occurred many times. The CDR3, as DNA: TGCGCCAGCAGTGAGTACACAGGGGGCATCGATGAGCAGTTCTTC. Translation: CASSEYTGGIDEQFF. The rearrangement joins TRBV10-1 to TRBJ2-1; TRBD1 matches 9 bases. V dropped 1 base and J dropped 8; count of bases not matched to a gene: 6. The CDR3 is made up of 15 amino acids. Germline loops: CDR1 WNHNN, CDR2 SYGVQD (reference sequence).

About this clonotype itself: A far larger clone lies a single base away; this is likely a read error. The J gene is TRBJ1-1, the V gene TRBV6-2 or TRBV6-3; D is undetermined. The CDR3 is made up of 13 amino acids. Germline V CDR1 and CDR2: MNHEY, SVGEGT. The CDR3, as DNA: TGTACCAGCAGTTACAATCTGAACACTGAAGCTTTCTTT. It specifies CTSSYNLNTEAFF.

This clonotype was detected ten times or more. This rearrangement joins TRBV5-1 to TRBJ2-7, with D possibly matching TRBD1 (6 bases). The CDR3 sequence is 15 residues long. Germline CDR1 SGHRS, CDR2 YFSETQ. V was shortened by 1 base and J by 4 bases, with 15 bases between the two germline ends. CDR3 nucleotides: TGCGCCAGCAGCTTGCTCACAGACAGGCCATACGAGCAGTACTTC. Amino acids: CASSLLTDRPYEQYF. Full variable domain (rest looked up from reference TRBV5-1 and TRBJ2-7): KAGVTQTPRYLIKTRGQQVTLSCSPISGHRSVSWYQQTPGQGLQFLFEYFSETQRNKGNFPGRFSGRQFSNSRSEMNVSTLELGDSALYLCASSLLTDRPYEQYFGPGTRLTVT.

This clonotype was counted many times. The rearrangement joins TRBV11-2 to TRBJ2-3; the D is unclear. Per the germline V gene, CDR1 is SGHAT and CDR2 is FQNNGV. Between the trimmed V and J ends, which lost 4 bases and 4 bases, there was a span of 6 bases. The CDR3 contains 12 residues. CDR3 loop: CASSSLSDTQYF. For the CDR3, the DNA is TGTGCCAGCAGCTCACTTTCAGATACGCAGTATTTT.

This clonotype was detected many times. This rearrangement joins TRBV7-2 to TRBJ1-6, with D tentatively TRBD1 (5 bases). CDR1 is SGHTA, CDR2 FQGNSA, per germline. V shed 4 bases and J shed 0 bases, with 7 bases lying between them. The CDR3 is 15 residues long. The CDR3 bases are TGTGCCAGCAGCTCAGGGAACTCCTATAATTCACCCCTCCACTTT. This sequence encodes CASSSGNSYNSPLHF.

This clonotype was seen at least ten times. The chain couples TRBV6-1 to TRBJ1-1, with D tentatively TRBD1 (5 bases). Looked up from germline, CDR1 is MNHNS and CDR2 is SASEGT. Trimming removed 6 bases at V and 4 bases at J, with 15 bases between. This CDR3 is 14 amino acids long. The CDR3 region is CASRPSGAGTEAFF. CDR3 in DNA: TGTGCCAGCAGGCCAAGTGGGGCTGGCACTGAAGCTTTCTTT.

In this sample, this clonotype turned up many times. The chain couples TRBV20-1 to TRBJ2-3; D is unresolved. Germline-derived CDR1 and CDR2 are DFQATT and SNEGSKA (reference sequence). This CDR3 is 12 amino acids long. The V end was cut by 5 bases, the J end by 1 base, with 7 bases between. CDR3 in DNA: TGCAGTGCTTTAAGGGGCACAGATACGCAGTATTTT. Amino acids: CSALRGTDTQYF.

This CDR3 reads CSATGAGGKTEAFF. CDR3 bases: TGCAGTGCTACTGGGGCAGGGGGCAAGACTGAAGCTTTCTTT. The V call is TRBV20-1, the J call TRBJ1-1, with 8 bases lining up with TRBD1. CDR1 DFQATT and CDR2 SNEGSKA come from the germline V gene (reference sequence). Germline trimming cut 4 bases from V and 5 bases from J; bases unmatched to any gene: 9. The CDR3 has 14 amino acids.

This clonotype was observed many times. The chain combines TRBV27 with TRBJ1-5; D is perhaps TRBD1 (5 bases). Germline-derived CDR1 and CDR2 are MNHEY and SMNVEV (reference sequence). The CDR3 is 15 residues long. Deletions cut 2 bases from V and 2 bases from J, with 10 bases between. The CDR3 coding sequence is TGTGCCAGCAGTTTAGGGACCCCGGGCAATCAGCCCCAGCATTTT. Translation: CASSLGTPGNQPQHF.

The chain joins TRBV19 to TRBJ1-5; TRBD1 might be the D (6 bases). Between the trimmed V and J ends, which lost 4 bases and 7 bases, there was a span of 14 bases. Per germline, CDR1 LNHDA and CDR2 SQIVND (reference sequence). This CDR3 has 14 amino acids. The CDR3 coding sequence is TGTGCCAGTAGTAGACTTAGGGGGGACCAGCCCCAGCATTTT. Translated: CASSRLRGDQPQHF.

This clonotype has a count of ten or more. The chain employs TRBV5-1 and TRBJ1-1; D may be TRBD1 (5 bases). V lost 6 bases, J lost 1 base, and 13 bases lay in between. This CDR3 has 14 amino acids. Germline V lookup: CDR1 SGHRS, CDR2 YFSETQ. In DNA form, the CDR3 reads TGCGCCAGCACCCTGGGGGGATCGAACACTGAAGCTTTCTTT. Protein: CASTLGGSNTEAFF. Looking up the rest from reference TRBV5-1 and TRBJ1-1 gives the full variable domain: KAGVTQTPRYLIKTRGQQVTLSCSPISGHRSVSWYQQTPGQGLQFLFEYFSETQRNKGNFPGRFSGRQFSNSRSEMNVSTLELGDSALYLCASTLGGSNTEAFFGQGTRLTVV.

At least ten counts were recorded for this clonotype. The chain uses TRBV7-9 and TRBJ1-6; D possibly corresponds to TRBD1 (5 bases). With 5 bases removed from V and 7 bases from J, the gap between germline ends came to 12 bases. The CDR3 is 14 residues long. Germline-derived CDR1 and CDR2 are SEHNR and FQNEAQ (reference sequence). DNA for the CDR3: TGTGCCAGCAGCCTCACAGGAAGGAATTCACCCCTCCACTTT. Translating gives CASSLTGRNSPLHF. The whole variable domain, filled in from reference TRBV7-9 and TRBJ1-6, reads DTGVSQNPRHKITKRGQNVTFRCDPISEHNRLYWYRQTLGQGPEFLTYFQNEAQLEKSRLLSDRFSAERPKGSFSTLEIQRTEQGDSAMYLCASSLTGRNSPLHFGNGTRLTVT.

The genes are TRBV27 and TRBJ2-7; maybe TRBD2 (6 bases). Trimming took 1 base from V and 0 from J, leaving 7 bases between them. In germline, CDR1 is MNHEY, CDR2 SMNVEV (reference sequence). The CDR3 totals 14 residues. CDR3 bases: TGTGCCAGCAGTTTATGGGGGGACTCCTACGAGCAGTACTTC. Its translation is CASSLWGDSYEQYF.